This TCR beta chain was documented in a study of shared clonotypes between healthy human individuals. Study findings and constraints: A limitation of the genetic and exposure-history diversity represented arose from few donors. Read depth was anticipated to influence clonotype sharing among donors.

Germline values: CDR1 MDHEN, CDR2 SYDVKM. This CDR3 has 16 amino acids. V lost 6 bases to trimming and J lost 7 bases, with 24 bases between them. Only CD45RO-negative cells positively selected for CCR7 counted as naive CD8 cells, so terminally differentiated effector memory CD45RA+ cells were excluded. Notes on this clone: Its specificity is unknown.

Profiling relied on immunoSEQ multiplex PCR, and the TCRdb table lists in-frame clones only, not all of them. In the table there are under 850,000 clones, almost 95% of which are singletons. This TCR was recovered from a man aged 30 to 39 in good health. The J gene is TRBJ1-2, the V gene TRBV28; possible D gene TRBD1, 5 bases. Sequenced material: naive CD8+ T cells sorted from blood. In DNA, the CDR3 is TGTGCCAGCAGAGCCGTCATGTGGGGGTCTGAACCTGGCTACACCTTC. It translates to CASRAVMWGSEPGYTF.